The rows below give T cell receptor beta chains drawn from one sample of a study of regulatory T cells in long-lasting Graves disease. One entry per CDR3 protein, called by TCRdb with MiXCR from the multiplex PCR reads. Among about 450,000 distinct CDR3 sequences listed, about 15% were seen once. Separately, the same data were catalogued under a study of T cells in Graves' hyperthyroidism and ophthalmopathy.

The sequencing here drew on peripheral blood mononuclear cells (PBMCs), taken at new diagnosis, from a patient treated with antithyroid drugs. The receptors come from a woman aged 25 to 39 with Graves disease. The CDR3 runs from the conserved cysteine through the conserved F or W. A D gene is named only where the DNA matches it firmly. The size field is filled for only some rows; it gives once, few, many or a size class.

TRBJ2-7 | - | - | TRBV28 | CASSSRTAQQQYF | TGTGCCAGCAGTTCGAGGACAGCTCAACAGCAGTACTTC
TRBJ2-7 | many | TRBD2 | TRBV27 | CASSSRLAGGPYEQYF | TGTGCCAGCAGTTCCAGACTAGCGGGAGGGCCCTACGAGCAGTACTTC
TRBJ1-6 | - | - | TRBV24-1 | CATSDPDQTLNSPLHF | TGTGCCACCAGTGATCCGGACCAAACACTAAATTCACCCCTCCACTTT
TRBJ2-5 | many | - | TRBV12-3/TRBV12-4 | CASSPGVSQETQYF | TGTGCCAGCAGTCCGGGAGTATCACAAGAGACCCAGTACTTC
TRBJ2-1 | few | TRBD2 | TRBV7-2 | CASSLRSISGGYRNEQFF | TGTGCCAGCAGCTTACGCTCAATCTCGGGAGGGTATCGGAATGAGCAGTTCTTC
TRBJ2-5 | many | - | TRBV3-1 | CASSQGWARAQETQYF | TGTGCCAGCAGCCAAGGTTGGGCCAGGGCGCAAGAGACCCAGTACTTC
TRBJ1-1 | - | - | TRBV11-2 | CASSLGLDPRGNTEAFF | TGTGCCAGCAGCTTAGGGTTGGACCCTAGGGGGAACACTGAAGCTTTCTTT
TRBJ1-1 | many | TRBD1 | TRBV7-3 | CASSEGALVNTEAFF | TGTGCCAGCAGCGAGGGGGCATTAGTGAACACTGAAGCTTTCTTT
TRBJ2-2 | few | TRBD2 | TRBV6-2/TRBV6-3 | CASNEVGEGTGELFF | TGTGCCAGCAACGAGGTGGGGGAGGGCACCGGGGAGCTGTTTTTT
TRBJ2-7 | - | TRBD2 | TRBV7-2 | CASSVTGTSGIYEQYF | TGTGCCAGCAGCGTAACAGGGACTAGCGGGATCTACGAGCAGTACTTC
TRBJ2-5 | many | - | TRBV11-2 | CASSLGLDLGTQYF | TGTGCCAGCAGCTTAGGGTTGGACCTGGGGACCCAGTACTTC
TRBJ2-5 | - | TRBD2 | TRBV4-1 | CASSPGLAGAEETQYF | TGCGCCAGCAGCCCCGGACTAGCGGGAGCGGAAGAGACCCAGTACTTC
TRBJ1-1 | many | TRBD1 | TRBV18 | CASSLSFRGSVSEAFF | TGTGCCAGCTCACTCAGTTTCAGGGGGAGTGTCTCTGAAGCTTTCTTT
TRBJ2-7 | - | TRBD1 | TRBV3-1 | CATQKGAPQSNYEQYF | TGTGCGACTCAAAAGGGGGCACCTCAATCAAACTACGAGCAGTACTTC
TRBJ1-1 | many | - | TRBV7-8 | CASSAMNTEAFF | TGTGCCAGCAGCGCCATGAACACTGAAGCTTTCTTT
TRBJ2-5 | many | - | TRBV9 | CASSVASEVETQYF | TGTGCCAGCAGCGTAGCTTCGGAGGTAGAGACCCAGTACTTC
TRBJ2-7 | few | - | TRBV5-1 | CASSLSPPPYEQYF | TGCGCCAGCAGCTTGAGCCCGCCTCCCTACGAGCAGTACTTC
TRBJ1-3 | - | - | TRBV20-1 | CSANRGPGNTIYF | TGCAGTGCTAACCGGGGACCCGGAAACACCATATATTTT
TRBJ2-1 | many | TRBD2 | TRBV12-3/TRBV12-4 | CASTSPRLAGVGEQFF | TGTGCCAGCACCTCCCCCCGACTAGCGGGAGTGGGTGAGCAGTTCTTC
TRBJ2-1 | - | TRBD2 | TRBV6-2/TRBV6-3 | CASTLAGAGNEQFF | TGTGCCAGCACACTAGCGGGAGCTGGGAATGAGCAGTTCTTC
TRBJ2-2 | - | - | TRBV5-1 | CASSPAARPGTGELFF | TGCGCCAGCAGCCCGGCAGCGCGACCGGGGACCGGGGAGCTGTTTTTT
TRBJ2-7 | many | - | TRBV18 | CASSPPTRGKGYEQYF | TGTGCCAGCTCACCACCGACCCGCGGGAAGGGCTACGAGCAGTACTTC
TRBJ2-1 | - | - | TRBV28 | CASRGVDEQFF | TGTGCCAGCAGGGGAGTCGACGAGCAGTTCTTC
TRBJ2-1 | few | - | TRBV6-2/TRBV6-3 | CASRLRLAGQDEQFF | TGTGCCAGCAGATTACGGCTAGCGGGACAGGATGAGCAGTTCTTC
TRBJ1-2 | many | TRBD1 | TRBV2 | CASSRQGSGGYTF | TGTGCCAGCAGTCGACAGGGCTCGGGAGGCTACACCTTC
TRBJ1-3 | few | - | TRBV25-1 | CASSDHRTTIGSGNTIYF | TGTGCCAGCAGTGACCACCGTACCACAATTGGCTCTGGAAACACCATATATTTT
TRBJ2-1 | few | TRBD2 | TRBV7-2 | CASSPLPGGLSYNEQFF | TGTGCCAGCAGCCCCCTGCCGGGAGGTCTCTCCTACAATGAGCAGTTCTTC
TRBJ1-4 | many | - | TRBV5-1 | CASSFGTSGPEKLFF | TGCGCCAGCAGCTTCGGCACGTCCGGACCTGAAAAACTGTTTTTT
TRBJ2-1 | many | - | TRBV7-2 | CASSLGANEQFF | TGTGCCAGCAGCTTAGGAGCGAATGAGCAGTTCTTC
TRBJ1-4 | many | - | TRBV3-1 | CASSQGRFQANEKLFF | TGTGCCAGCAGCCAGGGGCGATTTCAGGCTAATGAAAAACTGTTTTTT
TRBJ2-1 | - | TRBD2 | TRBV29-1 | CSAPGLAGFSEQFF | TGCAGCGCCCCGGGACTAGCGGGTTTTTCTGAGCAGTTCTTC
TRBJ2-7 | many | - | TRBV3-1 | CASSRSDTYEQYF | TGTGCCAGCAGCCGTAGCGACACCTACGAGCAGTACTTC
TRBJ2-3 | few | - | TRBV7-3 | CASSSWGTDTQYF | TGTGCCAGCAGCTCCTGGGGCACAGATACGCAGTATTTT
TRBJ1-5 | few | - | TRBV20-1 | CSAVKDSIQHF | TGCAGTGCCGTTAAGGACAGCATCCAGCATTTT
TRBJ2-5 | many | - | TRBV3-1 | CASSQYALSGGEETQYF | TGTGCCAGCAGCCAATATGCCCTTAGCGGCGGAGAAGAGACCCAGTACTTC